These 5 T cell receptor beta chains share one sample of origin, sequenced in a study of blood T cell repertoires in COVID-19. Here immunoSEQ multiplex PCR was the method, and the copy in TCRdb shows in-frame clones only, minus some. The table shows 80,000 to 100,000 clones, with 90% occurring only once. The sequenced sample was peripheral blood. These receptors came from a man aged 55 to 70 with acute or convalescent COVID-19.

CDR3: CASSIEMNTEAFF. In DNA form, the CDR3 reads TGTGCCAGTAGTATTGAGATGAACACTGAAGCTTTCTTT. J is TRBJ1-1 and V is TRBV19; D remains ambiguous. Trimming took off 3 bases at V and 0 bases at J, with 5 bases between the two ends. The CDR3 has 13 amino acids. Germline CDR1 is LNHDA and CDR2 is SQIVND (reference sequence).

This chain's CDR3 is CAWSVPRVQFF. In nucleotides, the CDR3 is TGTGCCTGGAGTGTCCCTAGAGTTCAGTTCTTC. The rearrangement links TRBV30 to TRBJ2-1; D remains ambiguous. CDR3 size: 11 residues. Trimming took off 0 bases at V and 13 bases at J, with 10 bases between the two ends. CDR1 GTSNPN and CDR2 SVGIG come from the germline V gene (reference sequence).

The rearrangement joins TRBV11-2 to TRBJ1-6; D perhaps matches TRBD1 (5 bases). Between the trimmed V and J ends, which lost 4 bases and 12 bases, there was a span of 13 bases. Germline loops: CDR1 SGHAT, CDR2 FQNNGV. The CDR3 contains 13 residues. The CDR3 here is CASSSNWGVPLHF. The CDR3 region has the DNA TGTGCCAGCAGCTCCAACTGGGGGGTACCCCTCCACTTT.

CDR3 loop: CASSPQRGGRGNQPQHF. CDR3 coding DNA: TGCGCCAGCAGCCCACAACGTGGTGGGAGGGGGAATCAGCCCCAGCATTTT. This chain connects TRBV5-1 to TRBJ1-5; tentative D call: TRBD1 (6 bases). CDR1 is SGHRS, CDR2 YFSETQ, per germline. The CDR3 runs 17 residues. Trimming stripped 4 bases from V and 4 bases from J, with 21 bases between.

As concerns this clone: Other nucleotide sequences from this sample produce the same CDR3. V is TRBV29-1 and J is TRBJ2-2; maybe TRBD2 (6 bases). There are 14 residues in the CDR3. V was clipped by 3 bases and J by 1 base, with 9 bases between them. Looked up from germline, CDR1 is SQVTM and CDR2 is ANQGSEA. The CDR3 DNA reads TGCAGCGTTGATCGGGGGTTGAACACCGGGGAGCTGTTTTTT. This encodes CSVDRGLNTGELFF.